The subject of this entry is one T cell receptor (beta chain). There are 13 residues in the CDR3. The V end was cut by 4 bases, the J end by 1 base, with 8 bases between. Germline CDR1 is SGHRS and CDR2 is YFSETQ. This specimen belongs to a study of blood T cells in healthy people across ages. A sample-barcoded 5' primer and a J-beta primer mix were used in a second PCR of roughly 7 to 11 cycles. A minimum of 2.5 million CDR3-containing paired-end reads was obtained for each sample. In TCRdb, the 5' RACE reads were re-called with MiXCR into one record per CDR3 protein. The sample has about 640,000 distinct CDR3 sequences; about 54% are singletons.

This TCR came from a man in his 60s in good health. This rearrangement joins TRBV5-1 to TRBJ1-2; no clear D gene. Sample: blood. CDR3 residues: CASSRADNYGYTF. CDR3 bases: TGCGCCAGCAGCCGGGCCGATAACTATGGCTACACCTTC.